This T cell receptor beta chain was identified during a study of patients and donors after allogeneic stem cell transplantation. The CDR3 covers 10 residues. V lost 5 bases, J lost 8 bases, and 5 bases lay in between. CDR1 and CDR2 from the germline V gene are SGDLS and YYNGEE. One entry per CDR3 protein, called by TCRdb with MiXCR from the RT-PCR reads. The table records roughly 200,000 distinct CDR3 sequences, around 40% of them present only once. The sequencing sample was made of blood, either unsorted or a sorted T cell fraction (not recorded which). The chain carries TRBV9 and TRBJ2-4; D unresolved. The sequence derives from a human donor who was either an allogeneic HSCT recipient or a stem cell or donor lymphocyte infusion donor (not recorded which). It is not recorded whose cells these are; they may come from a transplant donor. The CDR3 DNA follows: TGTGCCAGCAGTCTAGACATTCAGTACTTC. Residues: CASSLDIQYF.